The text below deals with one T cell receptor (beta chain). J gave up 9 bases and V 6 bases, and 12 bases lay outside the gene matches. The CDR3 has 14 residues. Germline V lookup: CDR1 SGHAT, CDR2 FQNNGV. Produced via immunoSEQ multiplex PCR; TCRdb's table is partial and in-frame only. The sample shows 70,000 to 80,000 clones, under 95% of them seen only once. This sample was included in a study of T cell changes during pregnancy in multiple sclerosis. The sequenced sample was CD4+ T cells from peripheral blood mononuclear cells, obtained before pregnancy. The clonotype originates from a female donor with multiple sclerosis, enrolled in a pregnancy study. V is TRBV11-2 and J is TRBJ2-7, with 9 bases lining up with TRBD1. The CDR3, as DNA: TGTGCCAGCAGTACCCGGGACAGGGTCCAACGGCAGTACTTC. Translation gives CASSTRDRVQRQYF. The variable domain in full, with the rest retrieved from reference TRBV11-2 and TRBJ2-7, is EAGVAQSPRYKIIEKRQSVAFWCNPISGHATLYWYQQILGQGPKLLIQFQNNGVVDDSQLPKDRFSAERLKGVDSTLKIQPAKLEDSAVYLCASSTRDRVQRQYFGPGTRLTVT.